This T cell receptor beta chain came from a study of blood T cell repertoires in COVID-19. Background on the study: COVID-19 samples collected from the United States, Italy and Spain covered acute and convalescent phases. Sources were T cells, B-cell-depleted T cells, or PBMCs; the material itself was cDNA or gDNA.

The V segment lost 7 bases and the J segment 4 bases; nucleotides outside the gene matches: 6. Germline V gene sequence: CDR1 SGDLS, CDR2 YYNGEE. The CDR3 is 13 residues long. Per the original data handling: Amplification of reference gene primers was used by the study to estimate nucleated cell counts. Sequenced by immunoSEQ multiplex PCR; TCRdb stores in-frame clones only, minus some. V, J and clone size were drawn from that table, and D and trimming were deduced from the DNA. The sample contains fewer than 45,000 clones, 85% of which appear only once. Only one count was recorded for this clone. The specimen was peripheral blood. The V call is TRBV9, the J call TRBJ1-1, with 8 positions matching TRBD1. The receptor was isolated from a human donor in a cohort sampled during active COVID-19. The CDR3, as DNA: TGTGCCAGCGCCGTCCAGGGGGCCACTGAAGCTTTCTTT. It encodes CASAVQGATEAFF.